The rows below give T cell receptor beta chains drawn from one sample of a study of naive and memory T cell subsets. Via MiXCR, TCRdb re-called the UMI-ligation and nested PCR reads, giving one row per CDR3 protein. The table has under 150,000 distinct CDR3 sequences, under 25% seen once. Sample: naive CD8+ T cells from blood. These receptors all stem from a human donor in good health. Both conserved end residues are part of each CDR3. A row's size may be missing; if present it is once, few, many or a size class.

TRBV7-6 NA CASSPPVEGGYEQYF
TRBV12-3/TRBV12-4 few CASSDYEGRSWEEPQHF
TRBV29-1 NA CSVVETNGGDEQFF
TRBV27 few CASRPGTSGGQFF
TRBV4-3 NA CASSQDRQGPYEQYF
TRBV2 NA CASSEALPQDQPQHF
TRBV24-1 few CATSEARGWGTETQYF
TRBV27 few CASSTGQSSGANVLTF
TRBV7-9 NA CASSDSPGRTPQHF
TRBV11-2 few CASSWRRGGTDTQYF
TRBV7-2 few CASSLPEEGIYEQYF
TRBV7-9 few CASSLRLLGGEFF
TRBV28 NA CASSLLAGGYEQYF
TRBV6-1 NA CASDHPAGGSGELFF
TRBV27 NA CASSFISEGARTWELFF
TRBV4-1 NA CASSQVAGASSYEQYF
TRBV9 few CASSVVGRGRVSSYNSPLHF
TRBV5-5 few CASSLEFADYGYTF
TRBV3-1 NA CASSQVASGRAGSSYNEQFF
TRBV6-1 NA CASSDRDGGLDEQFF
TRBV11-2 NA CASSLEAGTNYEQYF
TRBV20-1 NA CSANYGGREQFF